The sample holds many counts of the clone carrying this TCR beta chain. TCRdb called the PCR reads again in MiXCR, with one record for every CDR3 protein. Of over 20,000 distinct CDR3 sequences in the sample, 30% to 40% are singletons; the top ten hold about 40%. Trimming removed 6 bases from V and 2 bases from J; junction bases left unmatched: 7. Germline CDR1 reads MNHNS; CDR2 reads SASEGT. The CDR3 covers 15 residues. These data belong to a study of tumor-infiltrating lymphocytes in oesophageal squamous cell carcinoma. The clonotype originates from a male donor with esophageal squamous cell carcinoma. The rearrangement uses TRBV6-1 and TRBJ2-1; 7 bases line up with TRBD1. The sequencing input was esophageal tumor tissue. CDR3 protein: CASRATGVTYNEQFF. The CDR3 nucleotides are TGTGCCAGCAGAGCTACAGGGGTGACCTACAATGAGCAGTTCTTC.